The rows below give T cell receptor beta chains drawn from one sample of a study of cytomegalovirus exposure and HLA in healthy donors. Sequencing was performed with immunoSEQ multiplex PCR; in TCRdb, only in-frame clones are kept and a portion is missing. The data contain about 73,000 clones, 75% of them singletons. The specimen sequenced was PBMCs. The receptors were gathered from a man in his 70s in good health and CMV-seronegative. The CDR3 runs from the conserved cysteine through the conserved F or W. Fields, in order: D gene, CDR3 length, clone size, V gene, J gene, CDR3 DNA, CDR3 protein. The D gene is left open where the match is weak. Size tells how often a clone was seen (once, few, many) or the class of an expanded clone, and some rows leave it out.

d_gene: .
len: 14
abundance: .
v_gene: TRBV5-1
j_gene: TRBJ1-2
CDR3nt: TGCGCCAGCAGCTTGTCGGCAGGGTTGTATGGCTACACCTTC
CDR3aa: CASSLSAGLYGYTF

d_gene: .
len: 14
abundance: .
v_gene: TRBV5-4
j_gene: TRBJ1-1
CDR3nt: TGTGCCAGCAAGAGGGACATCTCGAACACTGAAGCTTTCTTT
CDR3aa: CASKRDISNTEAFF

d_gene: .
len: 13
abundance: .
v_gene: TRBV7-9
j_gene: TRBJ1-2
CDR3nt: TGTGCCAGCAGCTTCGACAGGAACTATGGCTACACCTTC
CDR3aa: CASSFDRNYGYTF

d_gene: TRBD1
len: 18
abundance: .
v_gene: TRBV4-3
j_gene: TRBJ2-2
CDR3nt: TGCGCCAGCAGCCAAGACCCCACGGGACAGGGGGACACCGGGGAGCTGTTTTTT
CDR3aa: CASSQDPTGQGDTGELFF

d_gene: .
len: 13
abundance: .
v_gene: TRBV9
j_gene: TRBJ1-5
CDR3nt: TGTGCCAGCAGCGTAGGAGGGGGTCAGCCCCAGCATTTT
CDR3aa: CASSVGGGQPQHF

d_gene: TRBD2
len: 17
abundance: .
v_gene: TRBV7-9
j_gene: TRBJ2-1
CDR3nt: TGTGCCAGCGCGAGGGGCCCGGGACTAGTTGGTTCCAATGAGCAGTTCTTC
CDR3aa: CASARGPGLVGSNEQFF

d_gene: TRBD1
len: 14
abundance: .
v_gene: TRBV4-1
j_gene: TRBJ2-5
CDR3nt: TGCGCCAGCAGCCAAGGGACAGGGTGGGAGACCCAGTACTTC
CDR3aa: CASSQGTGWETQYF

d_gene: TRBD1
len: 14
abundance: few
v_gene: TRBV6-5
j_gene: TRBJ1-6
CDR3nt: TGTGCCAGCAGTCGACAGGGGGGGAATTCACCCCTCCACTTT
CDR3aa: CASSRQGGNSPLHF

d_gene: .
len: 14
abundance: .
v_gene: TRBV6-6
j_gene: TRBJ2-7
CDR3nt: TGTGCCAGCAGTGCACACAGGGATTCGGGAGAGCAGTACTTC
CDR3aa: CASSAHRDSGEQYF

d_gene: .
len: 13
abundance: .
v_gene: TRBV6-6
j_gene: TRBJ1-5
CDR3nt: TGTGCCACCAGGACAGTTAGCAATCCGCCCCAGCATTTT
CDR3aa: CATRTVSNPPQHF

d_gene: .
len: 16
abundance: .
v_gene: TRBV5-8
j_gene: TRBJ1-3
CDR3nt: TGTGCCAGCAGCTTATTTCGGGGATTCTCTGGAAACACCATATATTTT
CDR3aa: CASSLFRGFSGNTIYF

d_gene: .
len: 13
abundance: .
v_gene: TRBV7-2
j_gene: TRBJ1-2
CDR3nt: TGTGCCAGCAGCTTAGGAGTCCGTTATGGCTACACCTTC
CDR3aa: CASSLGVRYGYTF

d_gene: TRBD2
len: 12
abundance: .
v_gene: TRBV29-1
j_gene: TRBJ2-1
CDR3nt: TGCAGCGTTGCTCCTAGCGGAAATGAGCAGTTCTTC
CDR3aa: CSVAPSGNEQFF

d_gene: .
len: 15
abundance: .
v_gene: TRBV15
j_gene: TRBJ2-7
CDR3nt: TGTGCCACCAGCAGAGATAGTCCAGGGTGGTACGAGCAGTACTTC
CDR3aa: CATSRDSPGWYEQYF

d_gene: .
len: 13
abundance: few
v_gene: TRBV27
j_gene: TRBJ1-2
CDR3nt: TGTGCCAGCAGTGAGGGGGGGGGCTATGGCTACACCTTC
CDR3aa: CASSEGGGYGYTF

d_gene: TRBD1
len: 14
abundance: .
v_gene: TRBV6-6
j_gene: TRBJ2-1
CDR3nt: TGTGCCAGCAGTTACGGGGACAGGGATGGTGAGCAGTTCTTC
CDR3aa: CASSYGDRDGEQFF

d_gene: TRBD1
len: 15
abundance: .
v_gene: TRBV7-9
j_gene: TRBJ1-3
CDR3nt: TGTGCCAGCAGCCGGGGACAGGGGGGAGTTATCACCATATATTTT
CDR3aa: CASSRGQGGVITIYF

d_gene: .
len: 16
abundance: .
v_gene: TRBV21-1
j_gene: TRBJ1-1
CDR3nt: TGTGCCTTACAGGGTCCCGTGGATGGGATGAACACTGAAGCTTTCTTT
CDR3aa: CALQGPVDGMNTEAFF

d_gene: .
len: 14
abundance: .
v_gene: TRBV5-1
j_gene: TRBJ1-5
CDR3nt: TGCGCCAGCAGCTTGGCGGGGGGCAATCAGCCCCAGCATTTT
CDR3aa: CASSLAGGNQPQHF

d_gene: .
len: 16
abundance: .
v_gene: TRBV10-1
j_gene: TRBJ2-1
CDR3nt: TGCGCCAGCAGTTACACTCGGGGGTTAAAGGACAATGAGCAGTTCTTC
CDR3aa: CASSYTRGLKDNEQFF

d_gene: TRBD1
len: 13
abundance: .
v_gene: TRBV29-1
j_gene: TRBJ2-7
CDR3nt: TGCAGCGTCGACCGGGACAGCCTCTACGAGCAGTACTTC
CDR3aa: CSVDRDSLYEQYF

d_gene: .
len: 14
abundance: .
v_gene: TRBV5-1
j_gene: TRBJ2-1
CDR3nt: TGCGCCAGCACCCCGCTCCTGGAGGGTTATGAGCAGTTCTTC
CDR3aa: CASTPLLEGYEQFF

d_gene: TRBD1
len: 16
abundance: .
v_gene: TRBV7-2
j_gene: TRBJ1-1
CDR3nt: TGTGCCAGCAGCGCCCAGGGGGGCGGGGTGAACACTGAAGCTTTCTTT
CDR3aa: CASSAQGGGVNTEAFF

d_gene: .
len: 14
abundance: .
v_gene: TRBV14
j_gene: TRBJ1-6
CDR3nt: TGTGCCAGCAGCCAAGGGACAACAAATTCACCCCTCCACTTT
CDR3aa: CASSQGTTNSPLHF

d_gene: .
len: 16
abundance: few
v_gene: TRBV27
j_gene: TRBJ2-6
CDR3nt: TGTGCCAGCAGTTTATACTCAGGGGCTGGGGCCAACGTCCTGACTTTC
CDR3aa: CASSLYSGAGANVLTF

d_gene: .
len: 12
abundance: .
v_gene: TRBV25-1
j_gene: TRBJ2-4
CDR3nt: TGTGCCAGCAGTGAAGGGAGAGGCATTCAGTACTTC
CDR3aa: CASSEGRGIQYF

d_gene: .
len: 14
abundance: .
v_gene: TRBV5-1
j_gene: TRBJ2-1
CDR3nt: TGCGCCAGCAGCGGCAGGGACACTGGCAATGAGCAGTTCTTC
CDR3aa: CASSGRDTGNEQFF

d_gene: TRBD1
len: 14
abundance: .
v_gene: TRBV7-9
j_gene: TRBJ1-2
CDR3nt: TGTGCCAGCACCCTGGACAGGGAGGGCTATGGCTACACCTTC
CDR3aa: CASTLDREGYGYTF

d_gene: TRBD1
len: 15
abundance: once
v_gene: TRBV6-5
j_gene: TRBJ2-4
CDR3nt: TGTGCCAGCAGTTACGGAAGGCAGGGGGTAAACATTCAGTACTTC
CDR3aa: CASSYGRQGVNIQYF

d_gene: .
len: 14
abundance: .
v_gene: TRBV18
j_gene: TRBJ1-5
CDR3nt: TGTGCCAGCTCATCAGACCAGGGTTACCAGCCCCAGCATTTT
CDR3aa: CASSSDQGYQPQHF

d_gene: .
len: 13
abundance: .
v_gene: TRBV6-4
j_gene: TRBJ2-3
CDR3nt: TGTGCCAGCAGTGACAGGGGTTCAGATACGCAGTATTTT
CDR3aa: CASSDRGSDTQYF

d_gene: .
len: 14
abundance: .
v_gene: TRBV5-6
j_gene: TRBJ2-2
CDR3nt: TGTGCCAGCAGCGGAGACCCGGTCACCGGGGAGCTGTTTTTT
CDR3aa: CASSGDPVTGELFF

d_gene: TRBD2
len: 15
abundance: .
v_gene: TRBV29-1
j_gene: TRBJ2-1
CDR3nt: TGCAGCGTTGGGACTAGCGGGGGGTCCTACAATGAGCAGTTCTTC
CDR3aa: CSVGTSGGSYNEQFF

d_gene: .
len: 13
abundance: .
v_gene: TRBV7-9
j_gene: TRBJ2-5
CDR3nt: TGTGCCAGCAGCTTCGCGGGGACAGAGACCCAGTACTTC
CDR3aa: CASSFAGTETQYF

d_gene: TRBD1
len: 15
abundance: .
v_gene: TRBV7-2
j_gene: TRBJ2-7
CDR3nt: TGTGCCAGCAGCCAGGGGGTAGGGGGTGGATACGAGCAGTACTTC
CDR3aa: CASSQGVGGGYEQYF

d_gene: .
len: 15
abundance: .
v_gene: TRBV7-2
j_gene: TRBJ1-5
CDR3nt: TGTGCCAGCAGCTTAAGCAGGGGCCAGGGCCAGCCCCAGCATTTT
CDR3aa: CASSLSRGQGQPQHF

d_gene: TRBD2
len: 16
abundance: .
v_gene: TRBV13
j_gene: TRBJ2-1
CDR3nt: TGTGCCAGCAGCTCCCCGGGGGGGAGCTCCTACAATGAGCAGTTCTTC
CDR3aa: CASSSPGGSSYNEQFF